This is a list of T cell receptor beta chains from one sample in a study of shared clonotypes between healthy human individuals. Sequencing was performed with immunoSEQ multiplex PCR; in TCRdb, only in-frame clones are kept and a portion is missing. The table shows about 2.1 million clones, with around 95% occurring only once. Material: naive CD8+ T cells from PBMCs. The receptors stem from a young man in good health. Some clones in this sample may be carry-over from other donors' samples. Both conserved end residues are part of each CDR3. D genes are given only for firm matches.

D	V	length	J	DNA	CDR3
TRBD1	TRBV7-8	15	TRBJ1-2	TGTGCCAGCAGCTGGACGACAGGGAGGGGAAGTGGCTACACCTTC	CASSWTTGRGSGYTF
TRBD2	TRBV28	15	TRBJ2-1	TGTGCCAGCAGTTTAGGACCGATGGGGGGGGATGAGCAGTTCTTC	CASSLGPMGGDEQFF
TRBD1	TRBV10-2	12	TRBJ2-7	TGCGCCAGCAGGGGACAGGGCTACGAGCAGTACTTC	CASRGQGYEQYF
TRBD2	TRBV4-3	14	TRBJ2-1	TGCGCCAGCAGCAAGAGCGGGGGCTACAATGAGCAGTTCTTC	CASSKSGGYNEQFF
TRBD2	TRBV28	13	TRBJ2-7	TGTGCCAGCAGTGCTAGCGGAGACTACGAGCAGTACTTC	CASSASGDYEQYF
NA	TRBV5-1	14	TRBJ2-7	TGCGCCAGCAGCTTAGTACGGGGAAACTACGAGCAGTACTTC	CASSLVRGNYEQYF
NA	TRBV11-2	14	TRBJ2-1	TGTGCCAGCAGCCCACCCACGTCCTACAATGAGCAGTTCTTC	CASSPPTSYNEQFF
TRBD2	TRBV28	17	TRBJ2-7	TGTGCCAGCAGTTTTCTATTCGGCGGGAGGTCGGGCGACGAGCAGTACTTC	CASSFLFGGRSGDEQYF
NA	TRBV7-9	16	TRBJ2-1	TGTGCCAGCAGCCCATACCCGACAGATACCTACAATGAGCAGTTCTTC	CASSPYPTDTYNEQFF
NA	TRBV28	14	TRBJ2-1	TGTGCCAGCAGCCCGCCCCCGCGTTACAATGAGCAGTTCTTC	CASSPPPRYNEQFF
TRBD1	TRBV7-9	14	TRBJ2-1	TGTGCCAGCGTTCTGGACAGGGAGTACAATGAGCAGTTCTTC	CASVLDREYNEQFF
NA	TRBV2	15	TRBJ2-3	TGTGCCAGCGGAGGAGTGGCGCAAAGCACAGATACGCAGTATTTT	CASGGVAQSTDTQYF
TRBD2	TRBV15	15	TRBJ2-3	TGTGCCACCAGCAGAGTCACTAGCGGAATTCCCACGCAGTATTTT	CATSRVTSGIPTQYF
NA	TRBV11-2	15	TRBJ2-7	TGTGCCAGCAGCCCCTTTGGGGGTTACTCCTACGAGCAGTACTTC	CASSPFGGYSYEQYF
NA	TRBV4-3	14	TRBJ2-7	TGCGCCAGCAGCCAAGGACTGCCCCACTACGAGCAGTACTTC	CASSQGLPHYEQYF